A selection of T cell receptor beta chains follows, all from one sample in a study of control samples from healthy donors and cancer patients. Produced via immunoSEQ multiplex PCR; TCRdb's table is partial and in-frame only. There are roughly 200,000 clones in the sample; roughly nine tenths occur only once, and 1.5% to 2% lies in the top ten. Sequences were obtained from blood. The source of these receptors is a man aged 30 to 45 in good health. Each CDR3 is given with its conserved first and last residue. The D gene is left open where the match is weak. Expanded clones are given a class, and other clones once, few, many or no size at all.

J: TRBJ2-2
size: -
D: -
V: TRBV12-5
DNA: TGTGCTAGTGGTTTGGTAAGGACTCTGAACACCGGGGAGCTGTTTTTT
CDR3: CASGLVRTLNTGELFF

J: TRBJ1-5
size: once
D: -
V: TRBV2
DNA: TGTGCCAGCAGTGAATCCCCCGCAGGGATCCAGCCCCAGCATTTT
CDR3: CASSESPAGIQPQHF

J: TRBJ1-6
size: -
D: TRBD1
V: TRBV19
DNA: TGTGCCAGTAGTACGGGGACAGGGGCTAATAATTCACCCCTCCACTTT
CDR3: CASSTGTGANNSPLHF

J: TRBJ1-4
size: -
D: -
V: TRBV6-6
DNA: TGTGCCAGCAGTTTGACAGGTTTTGGTGAAAAACTGTTTTTT
CDR3: CASSLTGFGEKLFF

J: TRBJ1-2
size: -
D: -
V: TRBV7-9
DNA: TGTGCCAGCAGCGGAGTGGCAGGGGCTGATGGCTACACCTTC
CDR3: CASSGVAGADGYTF

J: TRBJ1-2
size: -
D: -
V: TRBV24-1
DNA: TGTGCCACCAGTGATTTAGGGCCCGTGCGGGTTAACTATGGCTACACCTTC
CDR3: CATSDLGPVRVNYGYTF

J: TRBJ1-5
size: -
D: -
V: TRBV6-6
DNA: TGTGCCAGCAGTACCCAGGGCCAGGGGTTCGATCAGCCCCAGCATTTT
CDR3: CASSTQGQGFDQPQHF

J: TRBJ1-4
size: -
D: TRBD1
V: TRBV6-6
DNA: TGTGCCAGCAGACAAGGTCCGGGACAGTCTAATGAAAAACTGTTTTTT
CDR3: CASRQGPGQSNEKLFF

J: TRBJ2-7
size: once
D: -
V: TRBV6-5
DNA: TGTGCCAGCAGTTACTCAGCCATAAAATCAGGATACGAGCAGTACTTC
CDR3: CASSYSAIKSGYEQYF

J: TRBJ2-1
size: -
D: -
V: TRBV30
DNA: TGTGCCTGGAGTGGGATTGGGGGCAATGAGCAGTTCTTC
CDR3: CAWSGIGGNEQFF

J: TRBJ1-3
size: -
D: -
V: TRBV9
DNA: TGTGCCAGCAGCGTAGCTGGTACAGGCAGCTCTGGAAACACCATATATTTT
CDR3: CASSVAGTGSSGNTIYF

J: TRBJ2-2
size: -
D: -
V: TRBV6-2/TRBV6-3
DNA: TGTGCCAGCAGTTACGGGGAGTGGTACACCGGGGAGCTGTTTTTT
CDR3: CASSYGEWYTGELFF

J: TRBJ1-1
size: -
D: -
V: TRBV2
DNA: TGTGCCAGCAGGCTCACAGGGAGCACTGAAGCTTTCTTT
CDR3: CASRLTGSTEAFF

J: TRBJ1-6
size: -
D: -
V: TRBV30
DNA: TGTGCCTGGGGCGGCAGGGGAGGAGGTAATTCACCCCTCCACTTT
CDR3: CAWGGRGGGNSPLHF

J: TRBJ1-5
size: once
D: -
V: TRBV30
DNA: TGTGCCTGGAGTAGTAGGGGCAATCAGCCCCAGCATTTT
CDR3: CAWSSRGNQPQHF

J: TRBJ2-7
size: once
D: -
V: TRBV19
DNA: TGTGCCAGTAGTATGGTATCGGACAGCAACTACGAGCAGTACTTC
CDR3: CASSMVSDSNYEQYF

J: TRBJ2-7
size: few
D: TRBD1
V: TRBV5-1
DNA: TGCGCCAGCAGCACCGGACAGGCCGCCTACGAGCAGTACTTC
CDR3: CASSTGQAAYEQYF

J: TRBJ1-5
size: -
D: -
V: TRBV28
DNA: TGTGCCAGCAGCCCCATCAGACGTAGCAATCAGCCCCAGCATTTT
CDR3: CASSPIRRSNQPQHF

J: TRBJ2-2
size: -
D: -
V: TRBV2
DNA: TGTGCCAGCAGTGAAGCGCTTAGAGGGCCAGGCACCGGGGAGCTGTTTTTT
CDR3: CASSEALRGPGTGELFF

J: TRBJ2-7
size: -
D: -
V: TRBV18
DNA: TGTGCCAGCTCACCACTCCGAACACAGGGCGACGAGCAGTACTTC
CDR3: CASSPLRTQGDEQYF

J: TRBJ2-7
size: -
D: TRBD2
V: TRBV6-5
DNA: TGTGCCAGCACCACCGGGAGCGGGGGCTCCTACGAGCAGTACTTC
CDR3: CASTTGSGGSYEQYF

J: TRBJ1-2
size: once
D: TRBD1
V: TRBV18
DNA: TGTGCCAGCTCACCATACAGGGGAGAAGACTATGGCTACACCTTC
CDR3: CASSPYRGEDYGYTF

J: TRBJ1-1
size: -
D: TRBD1
V: TRBV10-3
DNA: TGTGCCATCAGTCAGGGGGCAGGGAACACTGAAGCTTTCTTT
CDR3: CAISQGAGNTEAFF

J: TRBJ1-1
size: -
D: -
V: TRBV18
DNA: TGTGCCAGCTCACCGCGAGTGGGGGAGCGGGAAGCTTTCTTT
CDR3: CASSPRVGEREAFF

J: TRBJ1-3
size: once
D: -
V: TRBV10-3
DNA: TGTGCCATCAGTGAGGGGGCGAACTCTGGAAACACCATATATTTT
CDR3: CAISEGANSGNTIYF

J: TRBJ2-1
size: -
D: -
V: TRBV5-8
DNA: TGTGCCAGCACGTTCGAGGGGGGGTGGGATGAGCAGTTCTTC
CDR3: CASTFEGGWDEQFF

J: TRBJ2-2
size: -
D: TRBD1
V: TRBV5-1
DNA: TGCGCCAGCAGCTTGGTGCCCCCTCAGGGGGCGACCGGGGAGCTGTTTTTT
CDR3: CASSLVPPQGATGELFF

J: TRBJ1-1
size: -
D: -
V: TRBV18
DNA: TGTGCCAGCTCACCCCAGGGGAACACTGAAGCTTTCTTT
CDR3: CASSPQGNTEAFF

J: TRBJ2-7
size: -
D: -
V: TRBV7-2
DNA: TGTGCCAGCAGCTTAAACGGACCCTACGAGCAGTACTTC
CDR3: CASSLNGPYEQYF

J: TRBJ1-1
size: -
D: TRBD1
V: TRBV10-3
DNA: TGTGCCATCAGTGATCTCACTGGACAGGGGGCGCAAGGTGGAGCTTTCTTT
CDR3: CAISDLTGQGAQGGAFF

J: TRBJ1-2
size: -
D: -
V: TRBV19
DNA: TGTGCCAGTAGTAGTAGGAGGACCGAAGCTAACTATGGCTACACCTTC
CDR3: CASSSRRTEANYGYTF

J: TRBJ1-5
size: -
D: -
V: TRBV5-6
DNA: TGTGCCAGCAGCTTGAAAATATTCGAGAATCAGCCCCAGCATTTT
CDR3: CASSLKIFENQPQHF

J: TRBJ2-5
size: once
D: -
V: TRBV19
DNA: TGTGCCAGTAGTATGGGCAGGGCCCCCCAAGAGACCCAGTACTTC
CDR3: CASSMGRAPQETQYF

J: TRBJ2-7
size: -
D: -
V: TRBV4-2
DNA: TGTGCCAGCAGCCAAGATGTACGGTTTGGAGGAAACGTAGAGCAGTACTTC
CDR3: CASSQDVRFGGNVEQYF

J: TRBJ1-3
size: -
D: -
V: TRBV30
DNA: TGTGCCTGGAGTGACAGATCTCGGGGAAACACCATATATTTT
CDR3: CAWSDRSRGNTIYF

J: TRBJ1-1
size: -
D: -
V: TRBV4-1
DNA: TGCGCCAGCAGCCAAGTAACAGTGGACACTGAAGCTTTCTTT
CDR3: CASSQVTVDTEAFF

J: TRBJ1-6
size: -
D: TRBD1
V: TRBV2
DNA: TGTGCCAGCAGCGACAGACAGGGGGCCTATTCACCCCTCCACTTT
CDR3: CASSDRQGAYSPLHF

J: TRBJ1-5
size: -
D: TRBD1
V: TRBV18
DNA: TGTGCCAGCTCAGCCAGGGGGAATCAGCCCCAGCATTTT
CDR3: CASSARGNQPQHF

J: TRBJ1-2
size: -
D: -
V: TRBV3-1/TRBV3-2
DNA: TGTGCCAGCAGCCTACGGCAGGGGCATGGCTACACCTTC
CDR3: CASSLRQGHGYTF

J: TRBJ2-7
size: -
D: -
V: TRBV3-1/TRBV3-2
DNA: TGTGCCAGCAGCCAAGGGCCGGTGCTAGAGCAGTACTTC
CDR3: CASSQGPVLEQYF

J: TRBJ2-3
size: -
D: TRBD2
V: TRBV6-2/TRBV6-3
DNA: TGTGCCAGCAGTCAAGGACTAGCGGCCGATACGCAGTATTTT
CDR3: CASSQGLAADTQYF

J: TRBJ2-7
size: once
D: TRBD2
V: TRBV28
DNA: TGTGCCAGCGGCGGACTAGCGGTTATCTACGAGCAGTACTTC
CDR3: CASGGLAVIYEQYF

J: TRBJ2-3
size: -
D: -
V: TRBV7-9
DNA: TGTGCCAGCAGCTTAGGGGGGGCGAACACAGATACGCAGTATTTT
CDR3: CASSLGGANTDTQYF

J: TRBJ2-7
size: -
D: TRBD2
V: TRBV4-2
DNA: TGTGCCAGCAGCCAAGAATTCCGGGACTATACCTCCTACGAGCAGTACTTC
CDR3: CASSQEFRDYTSYEQYF